This entry features one T cell receptor (beta chain) sequence. RNA transcripts yielded amplified TCR beta CDR3 regions. RT-PCR in the first round (using the HTBI primer set) targeted the TCR CDR3. TCRdb redid the calling of the multiplex PCR reads with MiXCR, one entry per CDR3 protein. The sample has around 210,000 distinct CDR3 sequences, approximately 16% seen once. The sample originates from a study of T cells in Graves' hyperthyroidism and ophthalmopathy. Germline-derived CDR1 and CDR2 are LGHDT and YNNKEL (reference sequence). J lost 7 bases, V lost 3 bases, and 11 bases had no gene match. The CDR3 runs to 17 residues.

The V and J genes are TRBV3-1 and TRBJ2-1; 11 bases match TRBD2. This TCR came from a woman in her forties or fifties with Graves' hyperthyroidism. Sequencing was done on a sample of blood. CDR3 protein: CASSHLSGRASLNEQFF. CDR3 bases: TGTGCCAGCAGCCACCTTAGCGGGAGGGCCTCTTTGAATGAGCAGTTCTTC.